This T cell receptor (beta chain) was captured in a study of T cells after yellow fever vaccination. A universal primer site and UMIs were added as TCR cDNA was made by 5'RACE template switching. MiXCR, run by TCRdb on the 5' RACE reads, gives a single entry per CDR3 protein. The table includes tens of thousands of distinct CDR3 sequences, around 7.4% detected once. The CDR3 covers 16 residues. V was clipped by 2 bases and J by 4 bases, with 17 bases between them. At least ten counts were recorded for this clonotype. The target antigen is unknown. Study-wide findings and caveats: Clonotypes shared by both compartments, CD4 and CD8, made up a small share. FACS-sorted repertoires could contain abundant clonotypes contaminating from the bulk population. Among primary-vaccination clones, most reappeared after the booster, at roughly 96% for CD4 and approximately 90% for CD8.

The chain combines TRBV12-3 or TRBV12-4 with TRBJ1-2, with D uncertain. This receptor was taken from a man under 40 who received the YFV17D yellow fever vaccine. Sequencing was performed on CD8+ T cells sorted from PBMCs, taken 15 days after the yellow fever booster vaccination. CDR3 sequence: CASSLNPAGGGYGYTF. Here the CDR3 DNA reads TGTGCCAGCAGTTTAAACCCAGCGGGAGGCGGCTATGGCTACACCTTC.